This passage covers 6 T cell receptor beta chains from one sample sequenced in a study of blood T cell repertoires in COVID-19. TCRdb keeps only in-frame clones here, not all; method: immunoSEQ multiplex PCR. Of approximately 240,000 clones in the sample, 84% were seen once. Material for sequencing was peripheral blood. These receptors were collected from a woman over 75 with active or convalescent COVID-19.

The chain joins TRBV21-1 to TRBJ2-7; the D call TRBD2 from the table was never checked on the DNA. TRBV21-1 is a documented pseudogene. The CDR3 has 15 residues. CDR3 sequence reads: CASGGRGTVTYEQYF. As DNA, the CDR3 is TGTGCCTCGGGGGGCCGAGGGACTGTAACCTACGAGCAGTACTTC.

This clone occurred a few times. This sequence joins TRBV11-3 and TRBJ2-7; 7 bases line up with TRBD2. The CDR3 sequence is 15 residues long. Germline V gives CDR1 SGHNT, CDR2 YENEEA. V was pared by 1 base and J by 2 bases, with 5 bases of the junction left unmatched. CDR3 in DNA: TGTGCCAGCAGCTTAGCCGTTGGGACTACCTACGAGCAGTACTTC. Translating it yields CASSLAVGTTYEQYF.

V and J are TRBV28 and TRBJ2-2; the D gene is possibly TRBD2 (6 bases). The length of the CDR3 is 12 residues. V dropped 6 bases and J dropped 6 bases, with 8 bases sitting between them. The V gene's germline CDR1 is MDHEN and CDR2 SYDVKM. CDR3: CASRRGAGELFF. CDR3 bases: TGTGCCAGCAGGCGGGGAGCCGGGGAGCTGTTTTTT.

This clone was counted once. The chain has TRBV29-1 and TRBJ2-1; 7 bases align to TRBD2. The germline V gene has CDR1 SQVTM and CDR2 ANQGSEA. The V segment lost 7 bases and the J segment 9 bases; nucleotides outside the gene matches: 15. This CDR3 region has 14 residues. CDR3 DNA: TGCAGCGCTTCCCACTGGGCAGGGAGGGGTGAGCAGTTCTTC. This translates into CSASHWAGRGEQFF.

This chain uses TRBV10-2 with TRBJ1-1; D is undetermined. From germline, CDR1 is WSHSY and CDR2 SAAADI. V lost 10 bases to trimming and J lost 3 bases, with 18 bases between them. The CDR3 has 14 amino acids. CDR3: CATSVVLRDTEAFF. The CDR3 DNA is TGCGCCACCTCGGTGGTCCTTCGGGACACTGAAGCTTTCTTT.

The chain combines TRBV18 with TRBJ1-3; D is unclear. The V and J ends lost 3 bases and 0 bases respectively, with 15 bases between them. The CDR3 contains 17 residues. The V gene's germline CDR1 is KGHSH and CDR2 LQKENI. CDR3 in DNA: TGTGCCAGCTCACCGTCTATGAGCGGCAACTCTGGAAACACCATATATTTT. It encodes CASSPSMSGNSGNTIYF. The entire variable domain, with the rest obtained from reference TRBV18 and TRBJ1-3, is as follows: NAGVMQNPRHLVRRRGQEARLRCSPMKGHSHVYWYRQLPEEGLKFMVYLQKENIIDESGMPKERFSAEFPKEGPSILRIQQVVRGDSAAYFCASSPSMSGNSGNTIYFGEGSWLTVV.